These 27 T cell receptor beta chains were sequenced from one sample in a study of blood T cell repertoires in COVID-19. TCRdb keeps only in-frame clones here, not all; method: immunoSEQ multiplex PCR. Altogether 200,000 to 250,000 clones are present, roughly 84% being singletons, with the ten largest covering roughly 2.3%. Sequencing was performed on peripheral blood. These receptors were obtained from a woman aged 55-69 years with acute or convalescent COVID-19.

The CDR3, as DNA: TGTGCCAGCACGCCGAGGGCGGGCGGGGGGATTGAGCAGTTCTTC. Protein sequence: CASTPRAGGGIEQFF. The chain joins TRBV6-1 to TRBJ2-1; 8 positions match TRBD2. There are 15 residues in the CDR3. With V trimmed by 7 bases and J by 9 bases, 14 bases remained unmatched. In germline, CDR1 is MNHNS, CDR2 SASEGT.

The gene calls are TRBV7-2 and TRBJ1-4; D gene ambiguous. CDR3 length equals 14 residues. Germline loops: CDR1 SGHTA, CDR2 FQGNSA. Trimming cost V 4 bases and J 0 bases, with 6 bases left between them. The CDR3 region is CASSSGATNEKLFF. The CDR3 nucleotides are TGTGCCAGCAGCTCGGGTGCAACTAATGAAAAACTGTTTTTT.

The CDR3 bases are TGTGCCAGTAGTATAATAGGACAGGGCGGCAATCAGCCCCAGCATTTT. It translates to CASSIIGQGGNQPQHF. The chain links TRBV19 to TRBJ1-5; the match to TRBD1 covers 8 bases. The junction had 5 bases not matched to a gene; V was cut back by 2 bases and J by 2 bases. Germline V CDR1 and CDR2: LNHDA, SQIVND (reference sequence). The length of the CDR3 is 16 residues.

The chain joins TRBV29-1 to TRBJ1-2; weak D call: TRBD1 (6 bases). CDR3 size: 16 residues. Trimming removed 7 bases at V and 0 bases at J, with 21 bases between. CDR1 is SQVTM, CDR2 ANQGSEA, per germline. The CDR3 nucleotides read TGCAGCGCACTACCCTACCCCACAGGGACTAACTATGGCTACACCTTC. The encoded protein is CSALPYPTGTNYGYTF.

V and J are TRBV4-3 and TRBJ1-2; 8 nucleotides line up with TRBD1. V trimming: 1 base; J trimming: 7 bases; junction bases outside the gene matches: 8. The V gene's germline CDR1 is LGHNA and CDR2 YSLEER. The CDR3 loop spans 15 amino acids. The CDR3 bases are TGCGCCAGCAGCCAAGGCCTGTGGACAGGGTCTGGCTACACCTTC. Its protein product is CASSQGLWTGSGYTF.

The chain links TRBV4-3 to TRBJ2-5; D gene unclear. Trimming took 0 bases from V and 5 from J, leaving 13 bases between them. CDR1 LGHNA and CDR2 YSLEER come from the germline V gene. The CDR3 sequence is 15 residues long. CDR3 amino acids: CASSQDANAVETQYF. The CDR3 nucleotides are TGCGCCAGCAGCCAAGATGCTAATGCGGTGGAGACCCAGTACTTC.

This chain uses TRBV9 with TRBJ1-2; D is ambiguous. Trimming pared 4 bases from V and 4 bases from J, leaving 14 bases between. Germline V gives CDR1 SGDLS, CDR2 YYNGEE. The CDR3 sequence is 14 residues long. Here the CDR3 DNA reads TGTGCCAGCAGCACAAGAAGGGAGGGCTATGGCTACACCTTC. Protein product: CASSTRREGYGYTF.

J is TRBJ1-2 and V is TRBV6-6, with D tentatively TRBD1 (5 bases). Germline V CDR1 and CDR2: MNHNY, SVGAGI (reference sequence). Trimming removed 2 bases at V and 8 bases at J, with 18 bases between. This CDR3 region has 15 residues. This CDR3 is CASSYRQGERIGYTF. The CDR3 nucleotides are TGTGCCAGCAGTTACCGGCAGGGCGAGAGAATCGGCTACACCTTC.

This clone was observed a single time. The rearrangement uses TRBV7-5 and TRBJ2-7; the table's D call, TRBD1, has no DNA check behind it. TRBV7-5 has pseudogene status. CDR3 length: 15 amino acids. CDR3 sequence: CVRSPSRTGVREQYF. The DNA of the CDR3 is TGTGTCAGAAGCCCCTCCCGGACAGGGGTGCGCGAGCAGTACTTC.

The V gene is TRBV3-1 (or the pseudogene TRBV3-2), the J gene TRBJ2-2; 7 positions match TRBD1. The CDR3 consists of 16 residues. Germline trimming cut 4 bases from V and 1 base from J; bases unmatched to any gene: 6. Looked up from germline, CDR1 is LGHDT and CDR2 is YNNKEL (reference sequence). CDR3 DNA: TGTGCCAGCAGCCGAACAGGGGTTATGAACACCGGGGAGCTGTTTTTT. This translates into CASSRTGVMNTGELFF.

Only one count was recorded for this clone. The chain combines TRBV5-4 with TRBJ1-1, with a weak D call TRBD1 (5 bases). The V end was cut by 0 bases, the J end by 4 bases, with 13 bases between. Per the germline V gene, CDR1 is SGHNT and CDR2 is YYREEE (reference sequence). The CDR3 runs 15 residues. CDR3 residues: CASSLAGGSSTEAFF. The CDR3 DNA is TGTGCCAGCAGCTTGGCCGGGGGGTCGAGCACTGAAGCTTTCTTT.

V is TRBV7-2 and J is TRBJ2-1; TRBD2 aligns across 10 bases. The trim removed 5 bases at V and 6 bases at J, leaving 7 bases unmatched. Germline lookup yields CDR1 SGHTA and CDR2 FQGNSA. The CDR3 is 15 residues long. The CDR3 DNA reads as TGTGCCAGCAGCGTCGCTAGCGGGGGCCCCAATGAGCAGTTCTTC. Translating gives CASSVASGGPNEQFF. The full variable domain, completed using reference TRBV7-2 and TRBJ2-1, is GAGVSQSPSNKVTEKGKDVELRCDPISGHTALYWYRQSLGQGLEFLIYFQGNSAPDKSGLPSDRFSAERTGGSVSTLTIQRTQQEDSAVYLCASSVASGGPNEQFFGPGTRLTVL.

This clone came up once. This chain connects TRBV7-2 to TRBJ2-2; 11 bases map to TRBD2. From germline, CDR1 is SGHTA and CDR2 FQGNSA. The V gene end was trimmed by 2 bases and the J gene end by 3 bases; junction bases not matched to a gene: 5. This CDR3 is 17 amino acids long. The CDR3: CASSLLGLAEYTGELFF. DNA for the CDR3: TGTGCCAGCAGCTTACTGGGACTAGCGGAATACACCGGGGAGCTGTTTTTT.

V usage is TRBV7-9 and J usage is TRBJ1-2, with TRBD1 identical over 7 bases. The CDR3 loop spans 13 amino acids. With 8 bases clipped from V and 2 bases from J, the junction kept 5 bases outside the gene matches. Per the germline V gene, CDR1 is SEHNR and CDR2 is FQNEAQ (reference sequence). The CDR3 reads CASSGQANYGYTF. CDR3 bases: TGTGCCAGCTCCGGACAGGCGAACTATGGCTACACCTTC.

The chain combines TRBV6-5 with TRBJ2-1; 11 bases map to TRBD2. This CDR3 has 15 residues. V gave up 6 bases and J gave up 9 bases; unmatched junction bases: 10. Looked up from germline, CDR1 is MNHEY and CDR2 is SVGAGI. The CDR3 region is CASRRLAGGPGEQFF. CDR3 nucleotides: TGTGCCAGCAGGCGATTAGCGGGGGGGCCTGGTGAGCAGTTCTTC.

This clone has only one observation. This rearrangement joins TRBV3-1 (or the pseudogene TRBV3-2) to TRBJ2-3; 9 bases match TRBD2. CDR1 is LGHDT and CDR2 is YNNKEL in the germline V gene (reference sequence). Germline trimming cut 4 bases from V and 4 bases from J; bases unmatched to any gene: 12. CDR3 size: 17 residues. This CDR3 is CASSPTWERGDSDTQYF. CDR3 DNA: TGTGCCAGCAGCCCGACGTGGGAGCGGGGGGACTCAGATACGCAGTATTTT.

This chain joins TRBV7-8 and TRBJ1-6; D possibly corresponds to TRBD1 (5 bases). The CDR3 length is 16 residues. In germline, CDR1 is SGHVS, CDR2 FQNEAQ. V lost 5 bases and J lost 5, with 16 bases in between. The CDR3 spells CASSTDSPQNNSPLHF. CDR3 nucleotide sequence: TGTGCCAGCAGCACTGACAGCCCCCAAAATAATTCACCCCTCCACTTT.

The J gene is TRBJ1-3, the V gene TRBV5-6; D is perhaps TRBD1 (6 bases). Between the trimmed V and J ends, which lost 4 bases and 4 bases, there was a span of 21 bases. The CDR3 extends over 17 amino acids. Germline values: CDR1 SGHDT, CDR2 YYEEEE. CDR3 in DNA: TGTGCCAGCAGCATCGGGGGACTACAGGGTCTAGGAAACACCATATATTTT. Translating it yields CASSIGGLQGLGNTIYF.

V is TRBV10-3 and J is TRBJ1-2; 8 nucleotides match TRBD1. The V and J ends lost 0 bases and 4 bases, in that order; junction bases with no gene match: 7. The germline V gene encodes CDR1 ENHRY and CDR2 SYGVKD. This CDR3 contains 16 residues. CDR3 DNA sequence: TGTGCCATCAGTGAGTCTAACCCGGACAGGGCCTATGGCTACACCTTC. Translation: CAISESNPDRAYGYTF.

The gene calls are TRBV19 and TRBJ2-2; 9 bases are a match to TRBD1. Per germline, CDR1 LNHDA and CDR2 SQIVND (reference sequence). The CDR3 has 16 residues. J lost 1 base, V lost 5 bases, and 5 bases had no gene match. The CDR3 loop reads CASSADRGVNTGELFF. DNA for the CDR3: TGTGCCAGTAGTGCCGACAGGGGGGTGAACACCGGGGAGCTGTTTTTT.

The chain couples TRBV19 to TRBJ2-2, with a tentative D call TRBD1 (5 bases). Germline V gives CDR1 LNHDA, CDR2 SQIVND (reference sequence). The V and J ends lost 3 bases and 0 bases respectively, with 11 bases between them. CDR3 size: 16 residues. The chain's CDR3 is CASSIRARTNTGELFF. In DNA form, the CDR3 reads TGTGCCAGTAGTATCAGGGCCAGGACGAACACCGGGGAGCTGTTTTTT.

The chain links TRBV7-8 to TRBJ1-5; 9 positions agree with TRBD1. This CDR3 region has 15 residues. CDR1 is SGHVS, CDR2 FQNEAQ, per germline. The V segment lost 6 bases and the J segment 6 bases; nucleotides outside the gene matches: 9. The CDR3 DNA reads as TGTGCCAGCAGTTCACGACAGGGGGGATTTCAGCCCCAGCATTTT. This gives the protein CASSSRQGGFQPQHF.

The chain couples TRBV6-5 to TRBJ1-1; D ambiguous. Germline loops: CDR1 MNHEY, CDR2 SVGAGI. There are 16 residues in the CDR3. The germline V and J ends were trimmed by 1 base and 1 base, with 13 bases remaining between them. This chain's CDR3 is CASSYLRPAGNTEAFF. CDR3 bases: TGTGCCAGCAGTTACTTACGACCTGCGGGGAACACTGAAGCTTTCTTT.

The chain couples TRBV2 to TRBJ1-2; D not certain. Trimming shortened V by 7 bases and J by 1 base, and 13 bases separated the two germline ends. This CDR3 spans 14 amino acids. CDR1 is SNHLY and CDR2 is FYNNEI in the germline V gene. The CDR3 spells CASTARNFNYGYTF. The CDR3 region has the DNA TGTGCCAGCACTGCAAGAAACTTTAACTATGGCTACACCTTC.

The rearrangement joins TRBV30 to TRBJ1-1; D remains ambiguous. The CDR3 consists of 14 residues. The germline gives CDR1 GTSNPN, CDR2 SVGIG (reference sequence). Trimming stripped 0 bases from V and 0 bases from J, with 8 bases between. CDR3 sequence reads: CAWSVVAVNTEAFF. The CDR3 DNA reads as TGTGCCTGGAGTGTAGTGGCAGTGAACACTGAAGCTTTCTTT.

The rearrangement uses TRBV6-5 and TRBJ1-4, with D possibly matching TRBD1 (5 bases). The germline V gene encodes CDR1 MNHEY and CDR2 SVGAGI. This CDR3 is built from 12 residues. The V end was cut by 8 bases, the J end by 13 bases, with 17 bases between. CDR3 nucleotides: TGTGCCAGCTCCACGTCGGGGGAGGGACTGTTTTTT. It specifies CASSTSGEGLFF.

The chain couples TRBV2 to TRBJ2-5; 10 positions agree with TRBD1. V dropped 5 bases and J dropped 5; count of bases not matched to a gene: 11. The germline V gene has CDR1 SNHLY and CDR2 FYNNEI. This CDR3 is built from 16 residues. CDR3 loop: CASSTDRGGPAETQYF. Here the CDR3 DNA reads TGTGCCAGCAGTACGGACAGGGGGGGACCGGCGGAGACCCAGTACTTC.